Listed here is a single T cell receptor beta chain. The antigen this receptor binds is unknown. It has no much larger one-base neighbor in the sample; base qualities were not kept. The germline V gene (reference sequence) supplies CDR1 LNHDA and CDR2 SQIVND. The junction carries 18 bases between V and J, which are trimmed by 6 bases and 6 bases respectively. Reading from cysteine to phenylalanine, the CDR3 counts 15 amino acids. Solely the CDR3 DNA is kept, with 45 bases framed from the first base. The data are from a study of OX40 agonist ivuxolimab in advanced cancers. Some background on the complete study: Ivuxolimab was an agonistic, fully human IgG2 monoclonal antibody directed against OX40 (CD134), a costimulatory receptor. The purpose of peripheral TCRbeta sequencing was to test whether ivuxolimab changed TCR sequence diversity and led to clonal T-cell expansion. Prior anti-PD-1, anti-PD-L1 or anti-CTLA-4 therapy was permitted, and 30% to 45% of dose-escalation patients had received checkpoint inhibitors. Three dose-escalation patients achieved partial responses, one with hepatocellular carcinoma and two with cutaneous melanoma. Of the approximately 54 patients in dose escalation, about 20 had hepatocellular carcinoma, some 15 had melanoma, 9 had renal cell carcinoma and 9 had head and neck cancer. The dose-escalation cohort was 82.7% male with a mean age of 60 years, ranging from roughly 23 to 80. The paper covers the monotherapy dose-escalation part of the phase I ivuxolimab trial, which included N of about 51 patients. Intravenous ivuxolimab was administered to patients every 2 weeks at six dose levels: 0.01, 0.1, 0.3, 1.5, 3 and 10 mg/kg.

Study-wide conclusions, independent of this receptor: In partial responders in the 0.1-3.0 mg/kg groups, normalized peripheral clonal expansion was found to be among the lowest, especially among CD8+ T cells. Low levels of normalized T-cell clonal expansion were also seen in some nonresponding patients. Clonal expansion of both CD4+ and CD8+ blood T cells was observed from baseline to week 6 at doses 0.1 to 3.0 mg/kg. After ivuxolimab, CD8+ T cells had more expanded clones than CD4+ T cells on average. Which antigens the clonally expanded peripheral T cells were specific for was not determined.

For sequencing of the TCRbeta CDR3 region, genomic DNA was extracted from the sorted cells. The immunoSEQ Assay was used for sequencing of TCRbeta CDR3 regions. The clones in this table, taken by TCRdb from immuneACCESS, are in-frame only. Not every clone is retained; where verified, under half of the shortfall comes from an unresolved V gene, and the cause of the rest is unknown. The sample contains roughly 60,000 clones, about 88% of them found a single time. The top ten hold about 4.5% of the sample. The trial excluded patients who had a history of autoimmune disease or who were on systemic immunosuppression. In every dose cohort, peripheral blood was drawn for TCR sequencing at baseline, cycle 4 day 1, and cycle 7 day 1. Samples were obtained from an open-label, multicenter, first-in-human phase I dose-escalation trial of ivuxolimab. Adults with locally advanced or metastatic melanoma, renal cell carcinoma, hepatocellular carcinoma or head and neck squamous cell carcinoma were enrolled in the trial. CD4+ and CD8+ T cells were sorted separately from peripheral blood before TCR sequencing.

The V and J genes are TRBV19 and TRBJ2-1; possibly the D gene is TRBD2, per 5 matching bases. This clonotype was sampled from an adult with an advanced solid tumor such as melanoma, head and neck, liver or kidney cancer. The source material was CD4+ or CD8+ T cells sorted from blood, sampled in a trial of the OX40 agonist ivuxolimab. The nucleotides read TGTGCCAGTAGGCCCTGGAGAGACGGGGTCAATGAGCAGTTCTTC. Translated, this gives CASRPWRDGVNEQFF.